This TCR beta chain appears in the sequencing data of a study of blood T cell repertoires in COVID-19. Using immunoSEQ multiplex PCR, the repertoire was profiled, and TCRdb retains in-frame clones only, with some absent. The sample carries 15,000 to 20,000 clones, 88% recorded once. Germline V gives CDR1 SGHRS, CDR2 YFSETQ. V trimming: 0 bases; J trimming: 5 bases; junction bases outside the gene matches: 5. The CDR3 sequence is 15 residues long. The source material was peripheral blood. V is TRBV5-1 and J is TRBJ2-5, with 9 positions matching TRBD1. This receptor was identified in a human donor in a cohort sampled during active COVID-19. Here the CDR3 reads CASSLEQGARETQYF. CDR3 coding DNA: TGCGCCAGCAGCTTGGAACAGGGGGCGCGGGAGACCCAGTACTTC.